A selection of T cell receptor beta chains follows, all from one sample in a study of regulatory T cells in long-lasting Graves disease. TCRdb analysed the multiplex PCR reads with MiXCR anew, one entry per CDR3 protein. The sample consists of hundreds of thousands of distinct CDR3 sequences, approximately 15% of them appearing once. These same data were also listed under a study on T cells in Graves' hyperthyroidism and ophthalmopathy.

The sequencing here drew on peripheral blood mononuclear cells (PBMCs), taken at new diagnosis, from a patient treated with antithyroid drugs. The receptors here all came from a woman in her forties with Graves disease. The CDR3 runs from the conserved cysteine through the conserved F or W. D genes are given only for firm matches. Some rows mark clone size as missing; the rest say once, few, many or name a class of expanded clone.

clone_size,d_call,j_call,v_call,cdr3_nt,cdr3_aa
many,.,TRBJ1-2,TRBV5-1,TGCGCCAGCAGCTTGGACAGGGTTACCTATGGCTACACCTTC,CASSLDRVTYGYTF
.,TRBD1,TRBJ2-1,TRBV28,TGTGCCAGCAGTTTATGGACCGGGACAGGGGTTATCGGGTCTACCTACAATGAGCAGTTCTTC,CASSLWTGTGVIGSTYNEQFF
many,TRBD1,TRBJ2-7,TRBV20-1,TGCAGTGCCCTGGGACAGGGGGCCTACGAGCAGTACTTC,CSALGQGAYEQYF
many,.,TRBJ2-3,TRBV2,TGTGCCAGCAGGCAAGTTACAGATACGCAGTATTTT,CASRQVTDTQYF
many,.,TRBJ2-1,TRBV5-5,TGTGCCAGCAGCTCGCTTCTTCTCCGGGACATTTCCTACAATGAGCAGTTCTTC,CASSSLLLRDISYNEQFF
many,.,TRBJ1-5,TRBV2,TGTGCCAGCAAACAACAGGGTGTCAATCAGCCCCAGCATTTT,CASKQQGVNQPQHF
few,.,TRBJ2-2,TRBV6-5,TGTGCCAGCAGTTTCTCCGGGACACTCGCGAACACCGGGGAGCTGTTTTTT,CASSFSGTLANTGELFF
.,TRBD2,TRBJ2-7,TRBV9,TGTGCCAGCAGCGTGTCTCTAGCGGGAGAGGAGTACTTC,CASSVSLAGEEYF
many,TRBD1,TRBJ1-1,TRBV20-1,TGCAGTGCTAGACTACAGGGGGCGCGGAACACTGAAGCTTTCTTT,CSARLQGARNTEAFF
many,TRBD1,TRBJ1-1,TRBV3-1,TGTGCCAGCAGCCGGACAGGGGGTACCACTGAAGCTTTCTTT,CASSRTGGTTEAFF
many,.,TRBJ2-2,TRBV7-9,TGTGCCAGCAGCTTTGGTTACGGGATTGACACCGGGGAGCTGTTTTTT,CASSFGYGIDTGELFF
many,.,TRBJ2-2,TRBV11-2,TGTGCCAGCAGCGTGACTAGGGACACCGGGGAGCTGTTTTTT,CASSVTRDTGELFF
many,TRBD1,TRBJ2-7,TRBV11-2,TGTGCCAGCAGCTTAGTAACAGGGGGTAAAAACGAGCAGTACTTC,CASSLVTGGKNEQYF
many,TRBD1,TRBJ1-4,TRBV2,TGTGCCAGCAAACGCAACAGGGGAGGCGAAAAACTGTTTTTT,CASKRNRGGEKLFF
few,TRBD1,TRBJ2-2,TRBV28,TGTGCCAGCAGTTTTGGACAGGGGACGAACACCGGGGAGCTGTTTTTT,CASSFGQGTNTGELFF
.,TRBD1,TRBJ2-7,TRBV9,TGTGCCAGCAGCCCCCGGGACAGGGGGGAGCAGTACTTC,CASSPRDRGEQYF
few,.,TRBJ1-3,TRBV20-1,TGCAGTGCTAGAGATTCAATCGGGGGCTCTGGAAACACCATATATTTT,CSARDSIGGSGNTIYF
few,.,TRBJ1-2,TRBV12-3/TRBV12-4,TGTGCCAGCAGTTTAGGTTTACAACGGAATGGCTACACCTTC,CASSLGLQRNGYTF
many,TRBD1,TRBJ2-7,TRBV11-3,TGTGCCAGCAGCTTAGGAGGACAGGGTTGGTACGAGCAGTACTTC,CASSLGGQGWYEQYF
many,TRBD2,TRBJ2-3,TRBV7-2,TGTGCCAGCAGCTTAGCTAGCGGGATTAGCACAGATACGCAGTATTTT,CASSLASGISTDTQYF
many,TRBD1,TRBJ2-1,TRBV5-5,TGTGCCAGCAGCTCCCGGGACAGGGGGTGGGGTGAGCAGTTCTTC,CASSSRDRGWGEQFF
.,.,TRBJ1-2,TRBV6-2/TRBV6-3,TGTGCCAGCAGTCAGCTACCACAGGGTTGCACCTTC,CASSQLPQGCTF
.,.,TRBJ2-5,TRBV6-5,TGTGCCAGCAGTTACTCGAGTCGGGGGAAAGCGTACCAAGAGACCCAGTACTTC,CASSYSSRGKAYQETQYF
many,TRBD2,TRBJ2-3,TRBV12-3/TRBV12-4,TGTGCCAGCAGCTGGGGACTATCCACAGATACGCAGTATTTT,CASSWGLSTDTQYF
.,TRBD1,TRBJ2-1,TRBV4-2,TGTGCCAGCAGCCAAGATTTACGGTCACAGGGGGCCAATGAGCAGTTCTTC,CASSQDLRSQGANEQFF
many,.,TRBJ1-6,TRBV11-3,TGTGCCAGCAGCTTAGAAGGGACGGCACATTCACCCCTCCACTTT,CASSLEGTAHSPLHF
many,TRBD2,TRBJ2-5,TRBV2,TGTGCCAGCAGTGGAGGTCTAGCGGGAGCCCCACAAGAGACCCAGTACTTC,CASSGGLAGAPQETQYF
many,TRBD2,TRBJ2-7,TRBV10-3,TGTGCCATCAGTGAGAGGGCGGGAGCCAACTACGAGCAGTACTTC,CAISERAGANYEQYF